Detailed here is one T cell receptor (beta chain). In the authors' methods: Estimation of nucleated cell counts was performed using reference gene primer amplification. Data came from immunoSEQ multiplex PCR; TCRdb stores just in-frame clones and leaves some out. V, J and clone size were drawn from that table, and D and trimming were deduced from the DNA. The data contain a few hundred thousand clones, approximately 87% of them seen just once; the ten biggest clones take up approximately 2.3%. Germline V gene data show CDR1 as SGHNT and CDR2 as YYREEE (reference sequence). The CDR3 totals 14 residues. V lost 0 bases and J 8 bases, leaving 11 bases between the germline ends. These data belong to a study of blood T cell repertoires in COVID-19. Across the study: Some COVID-19 samples were acute and others convalescent; all came from the United States, Italy and Spain.

The TCR sequence derives from a woman aged 50 to 60 with acute or convalescent COVID-19. Sequencing was done on a sample of peripheral blood. The V and J genes are TRBV5-4 and TRBJ1-4, with a tentative D call TRBD1 (6 bases). As DNA, the CDR3 is TGTGCCAGCAGCTTGGACAGGGATGGAGAAAAACTGTTTTTT. Amino acid sequence: CASSLDRDGEKLFF.